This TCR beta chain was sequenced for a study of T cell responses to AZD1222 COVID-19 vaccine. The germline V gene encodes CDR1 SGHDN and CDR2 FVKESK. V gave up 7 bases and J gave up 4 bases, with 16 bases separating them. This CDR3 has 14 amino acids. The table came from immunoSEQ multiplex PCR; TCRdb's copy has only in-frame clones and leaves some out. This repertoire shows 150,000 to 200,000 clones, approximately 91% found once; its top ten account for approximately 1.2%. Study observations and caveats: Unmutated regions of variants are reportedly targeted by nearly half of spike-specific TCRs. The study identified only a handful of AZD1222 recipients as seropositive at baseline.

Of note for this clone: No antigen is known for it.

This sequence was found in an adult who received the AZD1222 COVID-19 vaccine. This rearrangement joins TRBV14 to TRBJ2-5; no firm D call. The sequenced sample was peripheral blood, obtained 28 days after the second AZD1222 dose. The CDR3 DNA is TGTGCCAGCACCGCGGCAAACAGTCCAGAGACCCAGTACTTC. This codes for CASTAANSPETQYF.